This TCR beta chain was recovered during a study of CD8 T cells in ankylosing spondylitis (dated by TCRdb to 2015 to 2018). With regard to the full study: The study profiled T cell receptor beta repertoires in healthy donors and ankylosing spondylitis patients to find disease-linked TCR variants. The full study cohort comprised approximately 23 ankylosing spondylitis patients and some 100 healthy donors. Samples of peripheral blood were taken, and for ankylosing spondylitis patients, synovial fluid was collected as well.

Here is what the overall study found, with its caveats: The disease-linked clones were reported to be significantly enriched in matched synovial fluid samples from ankylosing spondylitis patients. Blood from ankylosing spondylitis patients appeared to be characterized by a TCR beta motif composed of about eight highly homologous amino acid variants. The disease-linked clones had a CD8+ phenotype and were found at relatively low frequencies in peripheral blood. Some motif variants were previously reported in synovial fluid and blood of reactive arthritis patients, suggesting common disease-initiation mechanisms.

TCRdb names Illumina HiSeq 2500 as the instrument used. Quantitative 5'-RACE with molecular barcodes was used to prepare TCR beta libraries. In the source study's methods: To identify disease-linked TCR variants, a new computational method was used, one built on a probabilistic model of VDJ rearrangement. TCRdb itself trimmed the public reads at Q25 with fastp, ran MiXCR and retained productive beta chains. Each record represents a unique CDR3 protein, reported with the most common genes and DNA among its rows. TCRdb assigned the V and J calls; the authors' analysis was not used. This sample gives approximately 260,000 distinct CDR3 sequences in total; about 9.1% of them show up just once. 6.5% to 7% of the sample rests with the top ten. The table lists this clonotype with a count of one. The specificity of this receptor is unknown. No base-level quality is on record; no much larger clone is a single base apart. One read alone provides weak support.

The CDR3 holds 14 amino acids from the cysteine to the phenylalanine. The only DNA kept is the CDR3, 42 bases in frame from the first base. V drops 3 bases and J drops 4 bases, leaving 12 bases in between. The rearrangement combines TRBV12-3 or TRBV12-4 with TRBJ2-5, with a tentative D gene TRBD2 over 6 matching bases. The sample comprised blood, either unsorted or a sorted T cell fraction (not recorded which). The receptor's source is a male donor with ankylosing spondylitis or in good health (not recorded which). For the CDR3, the sequence is CASSFGWGGETQYF. The sequenced DNA is TGTGCCAGCAGTTTTGGATGGGGAGGAGAGACCCAGTACTTC.